The clone carrying this T cell receptor (beta chain) has more than one count but fewer than ten. Its target is unknown. The PCR contained 60 Vbeta and 13 Jbeta primers. The assay was immunoSEQ multiplex PCR, and TCRdb's table has in-frame clones only and misses some. Of 150,000 to 180,000 clones in the sample, 70% to 90% were seen once. The CDR3 is 19 residues long. The V and J ends lost 3 bases and 4 bases, in that order; junction bases with no gene match: 17. Germline V gene lookup returns CDR1 SGHNT and CDR2 YYREEE (reference sequence). These data are taken from a study of cytomegalovirus exposure and HLA in healthy donors. General observations from the study: Several of the most significant clusters appeared, in a later analysis, to be linked to common viral pathogens. About 87% or about 30% of the time was how often most TCR beta V segments were productive, according to an earlier analysis. Highly shared variants forming one cluster were likely a sequencing artifact. Both high specificity and high sensitivity reportedly marked the classifier's diagnosis of cytomegalovirus status.

The TCR originated in a woman aged 18-29 years in good health and CMV-seronegative. The rearrangement joins TRBV5-4 to TRBJ2-5, with 11 bases that match TRBD2. Sequenced material: PBMCs. CDR3 sequence (DNA): TGTGCCAGCAGCTCGGTCGTGGTAGCGGGAGGGGGAGGGACAGAGACCCAGTACTTC. Protein product: CASSSVVVAGGGGTETQYF.